This passage covers 22 T cell receptor beta chains from one sample sequenced in a study of T-cell memory formation after mild COVID-19. TCRdb re-derived calls from the 5' RACE reads in MiXCR, one entry per CDR3 protein. The profile covers hundreds of thousands of distinct CDR3 sequences, with more than 15% appearing a single time and around 13% taken by the ten largest. The specimen was PBMCs or a T cell subset sorted from them (not recorded which). These receptors were obtained from an adult woman who had mild COVID-19 (a few samples of this study predate the infection). Cell type and time point are not known.

The chain joins TRBV5-1 to TRBJ1-5, with D perhaps TRBD1 (5 bases). V dropped 4 bases and J dropped 3 bases, with 11 bases sitting between them. CDR1 and CDR2 from the germline V gene are SGHRS and YFSETQ. The CDR3 is 14 residues long. The chain's CDR3 is CASSPGPNNQPQHF. CDR3 nucleotide sequence: TGCGCCAGCAGCCCGGGACCAAACAATCAGCCCCAGCATTTT.

Written as DNA, the CDR3 is TGTGCCAGCACCAGAGGAGGGAGGGCTAGAAGCGCTGAAGCTTTCTTT. Protein: CASTRGGRARSAEAFF. V is TRBV11-2 and J is TRBJ1-1; D remains unclear. The CDR3 spans 16 residues. CDR1 is SGHAT and CDR2 is FQNNGV in the germline V gene. Trimming cost V 7 bases and J 6 bases, with 24 bases left between them. The complete variable domain, with remaining parts taken from reference TRBV11-2 and TRBJ1-1, reads EAGVAQSPRYKIIEKRQSVAFWCNPISGHATLYWYQQILGQGPKLLIQFQNNGVVDDSQLPKDRFSAERLKGVDSTLKIQPAKLEDSAVYLCASTRGGRARSAEAFFGQGTRLTVV.

This clonotype was seen only a few times. CDR3 nucleotide sequence: TGTGCCATCGCGGGGGCCAGCACAGATACGCAGTATTTT. This sequence encodes CAIAGASTDTQYF. The chain couples TRBV24-1 to TRBJ2-3; D perhaps matches TRBD2 (7 bases). The CDR3 has 13 amino acids. Per germline, CDR1 KGHDR and CDR2 SFDVKD. Trimming removed 11 bases at V and 0 bases at J, with 11 bases between.

This clonotype came up a few times. The chain recombines TRBV6-2 or TRBV6-3 with TRBJ2-7; TRBD2 agrees at 9 bases. The length of the CDR3 is 18 residues. With V trimmed by 6 bases and J by 0 bases, 15 bases remained unmatched. Germline CDR1 MNHEY, CDR2 SVGEGT. As DNA, the CDR3 is TGTGCCAGCAGCCAGGCGGGGCTAGCGGGATCGATCTCCTACGAGCAGTACTTC. It specifies CASSQAGLAGSISYEQYF.

V and J are TRBV4-3 and TRBJ2-5; D gene unclear. Trimming cost V 0 bases and J 5 bases, with 13 bases left between them. Germline values: CDR1 LGHNA, CDR2 YSLEER. This CDR3 comprises 15 residues. Here the CDR3 reads CASSQDFARRETQYF. The CDR3 bases are TGCGCCAGCAGCCAAGATTTTGCAAGGCGGGAGACCCAGTACTTC.

The gene calls are TRBV24-1 and TRBJ2-7; 12 nucleotides match TRBD2. CDR1 KGHDR and CDR2 SFDVKD come from the germline V gene. The CDR3 is made up of 15 amino acids. The trim removed 5 bases at V and 3 bases at J, leaving 4 bases unmatched. Here the CDR3 DNA reads TGTGCCACCAGTGGCCGGACTAGCGGGGACTACGAGCAGTACTTC. This codes for CATSGRTSGDYEQYF.

The CDR3 reads CASSPETWREQYF. The CDR3 DNA is TGTGCCAGCTCACCCGAGACCTGGCGAGAGCAGTATTTT. The genes are TRBV18 and TRBJ2-3; D remains unclear. This CDR3 spans 13 amino acids. Trimming took 3 bases from V and 11 from J, leaving 15 bases between them. CDR1 is KGHSH, CDR2 LQKENI, per germline.

This clonotype was observed a few times. The chain combines TRBV20-1 with TRBJ2-1; 12 positions agree with TRBD2. This CDR3 has 15 amino acids. V lost 6 bases, J lost 3 bases, and 6 bases stayed unmatched. Germline V gene lookup returns CDR1 DFQATT and CDR2 SNEGSKA (reference sequence). The CDR3 spells CSARRLAGVYNEQFF. CDR3 sequence (DNA): TGCAGTGCGCGACGACTAGCGGGGGTCTACAATGAGCAGTTCTTC.

This clonotype appeared a few times. The chain recombines TRBV5-1 with TRBJ2-2, with D perhaps TRBD2 (6 bases). Germline loops: CDR1 SGHRS, CDR2 YFSETQ. This CDR3 comprises 18 residues. With 2 bases removed from V and 2 bases from J, the gap between germline ends came to 19 bases. The CDR3: CASSFHLVAEINTGELFF. DNA of the CDR3: TGCGCCAGCAGCTTCCATCTAGTAGCGGAGATTAACACCGGGGAGCTGTTTTTT.

The chain has TRBV20-1 and TRBJ1-2; possibly TRBD1 for D (5 bases). The V end lost 5 bases, the J end lost 2 bases, and 18 bases lay between the germline ends. This CDR3 region has 15 residues. In germline, CDR1 is DFQATT, CDR2 SNEGSKA (reference sequence). Here the CDR3 reads CSASPRGRANYGYTF. CDR3 DNA: TGCAGTGCTTCCCCCCGGGGCAGAGCAAACTATGGCTACACCTTC.

The chain links TRBV7-3 to TRBJ2-1; 8 nucleotides match TRBD2. The CDR3 is 16 residues long. CDR1 and CDR2 (germline): SGHTA, FQGTGA. V shed 2 bases, J shed 4 bases, and the junction held 7 bases outside the gene matches. Here the CDR3 reads CASSLSGGGRYNEQFF. The DNA of the CDR3 is TGTGCCAGCAGCTTATCCGGGGGGGGCCGGTACAATGAGCAGTTCTTC.

The chain employs TRBV20-1 and TRBJ2-7, with D perhaps matching TRBD2 (6 bases). Germline CDR1 is DFQATT and CDR2 is SNEGSKA (reference sequence). V lost 3 bases to trimming and J lost 4 bases, with 13 bases between them. The CDR3 has 13 amino acids. The CDR3 region is CSARDTGTYEQYF. CDR3 in DNA: TGCAGTGCTAGGGATACCGGGACTTACGAGCAGTACTTC.

This clonotype occurred a few times. The chain has TRBV20-1 and TRBJ1-5; D is unclear. Germline V gene data show CDR1 as DFQATT and CDR2 as SNEGSKA (reference sequence). This CDR3 region has 15 residues. V lost 5 bases and J 0 bases, leaving 14 bases between the germline ends. The CDR3 DNA is TGCAGTGCTGCGCGGAGTGGGTATAGCAATCAGCCCCAGCATTTT. Protein: CSAARSGYSNQPQHF.

The table lists this clonotype with a few counts. The chain couples TRBV20-1 to TRBJ1-4; TRBD1 aligns across 8 bases. This CDR3 spans 14 amino acids. Germline V gene data show CDR1 as DFQATT and CDR2 as SNEGSKA (reference sequence). J was trimmed by 4 bases and V by 3 bases; bases with no gene match: 4. CDR3 nucleotide sequence: TGCAGTGCTAGGATAACAGGGGGTAATGAAAAACTGTTTTTT. Translating it yields CSARITGGNEKLFF.

The chain combines TRBV9 with TRBJ1-1; no clear D. Germline assignment: CDR1 SGDLS and CDR2 YYNGEE. The CDR3 covers 14 residues. The V end lost 3 bases, the J end lost 0 bases, and 9 bases lay between the germline ends. The CDR3 DNA reads TGTGCCAGCAGCGGCGCGACGGTGAACACTGAAGCTTTCTTT. Its translation is CASSGATVNTEAFF.

The chain carries TRBV6-5 and TRBJ1-1; D may be TRBD1 (5 bases). V dropped 7 bases and J dropped 1 base, with 7 bases sitting between them. CDR1 is MNHEY and CDR2 is SVGAGI in the germline V gene. There are 12 residues in the CDR3. The CDR3 sequence is CASMGGNTEAFF. DNA for the CDR3: TGTGCCAGCATGGGGGGGAACACTGAAGCTTTCTTT.

The J gene is TRBJ1-2, the V gene TRBV12-3 or TRBV12-4; D is perhaps TRBD1 (6 bases). V was shortened by 4 bases and J by 6 bases, with 12 bases between the two germline ends. This CDR3 has 13 amino acids. CDR3 DNA sequence: TGTGCCAGCAGTTCCTCACAGGGTCATGGCTACACCTTC. This encodes CASSSSQGHGYTF.

This clonotype appeared many times. The CDR3 protein is CASSNHPGQDGYTF. The DNA of the CDR3 is TGTGCCAGCTCCAACCACCCCGGCCAGGATGGCTACACCTTC. The V call is TRBV18, the J call TRBJ1-2; no clear D gene. Trimming removed 6 bases at V and 6 bases at J, with 17 bases between. This CDR3 is 14 amino acids long. Germline V gene data show CDR1 as KGHSH and CDR2 as LQKENI.

This sequence joins TRBV5-1 and TRBJ1-2; D is perhaps TRBD1 (5 bases). The CDR3 spans 16 residues. Germline V gene sequence: CDR1 SGHRS, CDR2 YFSETQ. Between the trimmed V and J ends, which lost 0 bases and 4 bases, there was a span of 16 bases. DNA for the CDR3: TGCGCCAGCAGCTTGGCCGGGCAGGGAGGGATCTATGGCTACACCTTC. It encodes CASSLAGQGGIYGYTF.

This rearrangement joins TRBV5-1 to TRBJ2-5, with D unresolved. The CDR3 sequence is 15 residues long. Trimming pared 0 bases from V and 5 bases from J, leaving 14 bases between. Germline V gene data show CDR1 as SGHRS and CDR2 as YFSETQ. In DNA, the CDR3 is TGCGCCAGCAGCTTGGCCGGAAGGCGGTTCGAGACCCAGTACTTC. This translates into CASSLAGRRFETQYF.

This chain joins TRBV16 and TRBJ2-1; D is perhaps TRBD1 or TRBD2 (5 bases each). V shed 3 bases and J shed 6 bases, with 18 bases lying between them. The germline V gene encodes CDR1 KGHSY and CDR2 FQNENV. This CDR3 comprises 16 residues. CDR3 amino acids: CASSHSASPGANEQFF. DNA for the CDR3: TGTGCCAGCAGCCACTCCGCTTCTCCCGGGGCCAATGAGCAGTTCTTC.

The CDR3 protein is CSAPGGRSVAFF. CDR3 nucleotide sequence: TGCAGTGCTCCAGGGGGCCGGAGCGTGGCTTTCTTT. J is TRBJ1-1 and V is TRBV20-1, with TRBD1 matching over 8 bases. Germline V gives CDR1 DFQATT, CDR2 SNEGSKA (reference sequence). Unmatched junction bases numbered 10, after V lost 5 bases and J lost 11 bases. The CDR3 covers 12 residues.